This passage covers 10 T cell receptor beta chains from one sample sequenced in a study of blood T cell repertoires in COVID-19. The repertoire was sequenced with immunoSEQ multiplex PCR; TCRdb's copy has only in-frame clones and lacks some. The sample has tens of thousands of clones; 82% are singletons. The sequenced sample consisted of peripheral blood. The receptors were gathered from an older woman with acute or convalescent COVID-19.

The CDR3 loop is CASSRGQGPRSYNEQFF. CDR3 nucleotide sequence: TGCGCCAGCAGCCGCGGACAGGGGCCGCGCTCCTACAATGAGCAGTTCTTC. The V call is TRBV4-1, the J call TRBJ2-1; 9 nucleotides align to TRBD1. Losses at the gene ends were 4 bases for V and 0 bases for J; bases not matched to a gene: 7. The CDR3 loop spans 17 amino acids. In germline, CDR1 is MGHRA, CDR2 YSYEKL.

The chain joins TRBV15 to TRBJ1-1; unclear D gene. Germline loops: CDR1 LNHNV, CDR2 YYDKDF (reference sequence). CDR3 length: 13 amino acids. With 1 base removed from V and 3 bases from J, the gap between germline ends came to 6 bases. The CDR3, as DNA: TGTGCCACCAGCAGAGGGAGGGACACTGAAGCTTTCTTT. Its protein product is CATSRGRDTEAFF.

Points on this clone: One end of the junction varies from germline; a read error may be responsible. DNA of the CDR3: TGTGCCAGCAGCTTAGTCCGCGGGCGGGAGTCGATCTTC. The encoded protein is CASSLVRGRESIF. The rearrangement joins TRBV5-6 to TRBJ2-1; the match to TRBD2 covers 7 bases. CDR3 length equals 13 residues. CDR1 SGHDT and CDR2 YYEEEE come from the germline V gene.

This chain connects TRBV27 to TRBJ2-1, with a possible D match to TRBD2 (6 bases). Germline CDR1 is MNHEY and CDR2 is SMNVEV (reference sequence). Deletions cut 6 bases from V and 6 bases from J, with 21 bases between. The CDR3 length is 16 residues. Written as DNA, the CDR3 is TGTGCCAGCAGCCTGTGGGGATTTGGGGGGTCCAATGAGCAGTTCTTC. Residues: CASSLWGFGGSNEQFF.

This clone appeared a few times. The CDR3 loop reads CSAREQGLQFF. The CDR3 DNA is TGCAGTGCTAGAGAACAGGGACTACAGTTCTTC. The J gene is TRBJ2-1, the V gene TRBV20-1, with D possibly being TRBD2 (7 bases). The CDR3 is 11 amino acids. Trimming shortened V by 0 bases and J by 13 bases, and 10 bases separated the two germline ends. Germline lookup yields CDR1 DFQATT and CDR2 SNEGSKA (reference sequence).

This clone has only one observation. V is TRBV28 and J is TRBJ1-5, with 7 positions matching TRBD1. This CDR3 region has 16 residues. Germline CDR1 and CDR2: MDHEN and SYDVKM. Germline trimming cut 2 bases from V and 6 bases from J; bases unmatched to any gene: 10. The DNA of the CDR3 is TGTGCCAGCAGTTTACCCGGGACAGCTCGGGGTCAGCCCCAGCATTTT. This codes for CASSLPGTARGQPQHF.

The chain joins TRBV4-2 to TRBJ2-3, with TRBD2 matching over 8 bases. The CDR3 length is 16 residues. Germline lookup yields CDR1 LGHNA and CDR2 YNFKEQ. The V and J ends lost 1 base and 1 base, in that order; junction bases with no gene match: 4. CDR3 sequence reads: CASSQGSGGGTDTQYF. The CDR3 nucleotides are TGTGCCAGCAGCCAAGGCTCCGGGGGGGGCACAGATACGCAGTATTTT.

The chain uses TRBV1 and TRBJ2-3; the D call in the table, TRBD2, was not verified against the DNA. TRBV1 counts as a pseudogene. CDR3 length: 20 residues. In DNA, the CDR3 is TGCACCAGCAGCCAAGATCCCCCAGGACTAGCGGGGGGGCGCACAGATACGCAGTATTTT. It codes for CTSSQDPPGLAGGRTDTQYF.

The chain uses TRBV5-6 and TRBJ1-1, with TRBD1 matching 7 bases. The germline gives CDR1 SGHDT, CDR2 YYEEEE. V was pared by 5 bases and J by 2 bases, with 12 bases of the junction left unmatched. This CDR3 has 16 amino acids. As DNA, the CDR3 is TGTGCCAGCAGACTAGATTCGGGACAGCCTAACACTGAAGCTTTCTTT. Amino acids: CASRLDSGQPNTEAFF.

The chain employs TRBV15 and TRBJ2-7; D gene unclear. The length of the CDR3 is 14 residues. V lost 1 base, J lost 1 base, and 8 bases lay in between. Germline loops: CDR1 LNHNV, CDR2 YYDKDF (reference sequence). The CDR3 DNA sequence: TGTGCCACCAGCAGAGTCATCGGGTCCTACGAGCAGTACTTC. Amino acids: CATSRVIGSYEQYF.